One sample yielded the 30 T cell receptor beta chains listed below, sequenced in a study of shared clonotypes between healthy human individuals. Method: immunoSEQ multiplex PCR; TCRdb's copy keeps in-frame clones and lacks some. The sample has 1.6 million or so clones; around 98.5% are singletons. Sequenced material: naive CD4+ T cells sorted from blood. Subset meaning: CD45RA+ positively selected. These receptors were obtained from a man in his thirties or forties in good health.

The chain has TRBV7-2 and TRBJ2-7, with D possibly matching TRBD2 (6 bases). Trimming cost V 1 base and J 4 bases, with 11 bases left between them. CDR3 length: 14 amino acids. Germline V gene data show CDR1 as SGHTA and CDR2 as FQGNSA. CDR3 coding DNA: TGTGCCAGCAGCTTAGTAGCGGCTAATTACGAGCAGTACTTC. Amino acid sequence: CASSLVAANYEQYF.

The chain couples TRBV6-5 to TRBJ2-2, with D unclear. Germline CDR1 MNHEY, CDR2 SVGAGI. This CDR3 has 13 amino acids. V was trimmed by 7 bases and J by 4 bases, leaving 10 bases between them. The CDR3 region has the DNA TGTGCCAGCACCAGTTTGGGCACCGGGGAGCTGTTTTTT. Encoded protein: CASTSLGTGELFF.

The J gene is TRBJ2-7, the V gene TRBV7-2; 7 bases map to TRBD2. V lost 1 base to trimming and J lost 3 bases; unmatched junction nucleotides: 6. CDR3 length: 15 residues. Germline values: CDR1 SGHTA, CDR2 FQGNSA. The CDR3 region is CASSLVTGGDYEQYF. The CDR3 DNA follows: TGTGCCAGCAGCTTAGTTACGGGAGGAGACTACGAGCAGTACTTC. The complete variable domain, with remaining parts taken from reference TRBV7-2 and TRBJ2-7, reads GAGVSQSPSNKVTEKGKDVELRCDPISGHTALYWYRQSLGQGLEFLIYFQGNSAPDKSGLPSDRFSAERTGGSVSTLTIQRTQQEDSAVYLCASSLVTGGDYEQYFGPGTRLTVT.

The chain couples TRBV19 to TRBJ1-5; unclear D gene. The CDR3 consists of 15 residues. V gave up 3 bases and J gave up 5 bases, with 14 bases separating them. Germline V gene sequence: CDR1 LNHDA, CDR2 SQIVND (reference sequence). The CDR3 loop reads CASSIGVAVDQPQHF. CDR3 nucleotide sequence: TGTGCCAGTAGTATTGGGGTAGCAGTGGATCAGCCCCAGCATTTT.

As concerns this clone: The sample holds other DNA sequences that translate to the same CDR3. The V and J genes are TRBV18 and TRBJ2-3; possibly TRBD2 for D (6 bases). Germline-derived CDR1 and CDR2 are KGHSH and LQKENI. Trimming took off 3 bases at V and 2 bases at J, with 12 bases between the two ends. The CDR3 spans 15 residues. The CDR3 reads CASSPLGGNTDTQYF. CDR3 DNA sequence: TGTGCCAGCTCACCCCTGGGAGGAAACACAGATACGCAGTATTTT.

The V gene is TRBV5-5, the J gene TRBJ2-5, with D uncertain. This CDR3 has 15 amino acids. The ends were cut back, 3 bases at V and 4 bases at J, with 16 bases in the middle. Germline V lookup: CDR1 SGHKS, CDR2 YYEKEE (reference sequence). CDR3 protein: CASSSGLYLPETQYF. CDR3 DNA sequence: TGTGCCAGCAGCTCTGGATTGTACCTTCCAGAGACCCAGTACTTC.

V is TRBV5-1 and J is TRBJ2-3; unclear D gene. The V gene's germline CDR1 is SGHRS and CDR2 YFSETQ. The V gene lost 5 bases and the J gene lost 4 bases, with 11 bases spanning the gap. The CDR3 covers 13 residues. The chain's CDR3 is CASSSIEADTQYF. The DNA of the CDR3 is TGCGCCAGCAGTTCGATCGAAGCAGATACGCAGTATTTT.

CDR3 DNA sequence: TGTGCCAGCAGCGAAAATAGAGGGATCCAAGAGACCCAGTACTTC. Translated, it gives CASSENRGIQETQYF. The chain carries TRBV6-1 and TRBJ2-5, with D maybe TRBD2 (5 bases). Germline V gene lookup returns CDR1 MNHNS and CDR2 SASEGT. The CDR3 sequence is 15 residues long. Between the trimmed V and J ends, which lost 6 bases and 1 base, there was a span of 15 bases.

The genes are TRBV9 and TRBJ2-1; D might be TRBD1 or TRBD2, each matching 6 bases. In germline, CDR1 is SGDLS, CDR2 YYNGEE. Trimming stripped 0 bases from V and 7 bases from J, with 17 bases between. The length of the CDR3 is 16 residues. The CDR3 spells CASSVVGGDGTNEQFF. CDR3 coding DNA: TGTGCCAGCAGCGTAGTGGGGGGCGACGGAACTAATGAGCAGTTCTTC.

Notes on this clone: This sample includes further DNA sequences coding for the same CDR3. The chain carries TRBV28 and TRBJ2-7; the D gene could be TRBD1 or TRBD2 (5 bases each). V lost 3 bases, J lost 3 bases, and 9 bases lay in between. Germline lookup yields CDR1 MDHEN and CDR2 SYDVKM. The CDR3 is made up of 13 amino acids. The CDR3 reads CASSLGPIYEQYF. DNA for the CDR3: TGTGCCAGCAGTTTGGGACCGATCTACGAGCAGTACTTC.

The rearrangement links TRBV10-1 to TRBJ2-3, with D possibly being TRBD2 (6 bases). Germline V gene lookup returns CDR1 WNHNN and CDR2 SYGVQD (reference sequence). CDR3 length: 14 residues. V was shortened by 6 bases and J by 3 bases, with 13 bases between the two germline ends. In DNA, the CDR3 is TGCGCCAGCAGCATCCGGCGGGAAACAGATACGCAGTATTTT. Its protein is CASSIRRETDTQYF.

The rearrangement uses TRBV6-4 and TRBJ2-1; 11 nucleotides agree with TRBD1. Looked up from germline, CDR1 is MRHNA and CDR2 is SNTAGT. There are 14 residues in the CDR3. The trim removed 6 bases at V and 7 bases at J, leaving 5 bases unmatched. The CDR3 reads CASRGQGVSNEQFF. The CDR3 DNA reads TGTGCCAGCAGGGGACAGGGGGTGTCAAATGAGCAGTTCTTC.

This rearrangement joins TRBV27 to TRBJ1-1; D is unclear. Germline loops: CDR1 MNHEY, CDR2 SMNVEV (reference sequence). Between the trimmed V and J ends, which lost 6 bases and 1 base, there was a span of 12 bases. The CDR3 length is 14 residues. The CDR3 region has the DNA TGTGCCAGCAGGGTCCGGGCGGGGAACACTGAAGCTTTCTTT. Residues: CASRVRAGNTEAFF.

A single count supports this clone. This chain joins TRBV4-1 and TRBJ2-7, with D perhaps TRBD2 (6 bases). Germline V gene lookup returns CDR1 MGHRA and CDR2 YSYEKL. The CDR3 runs to 14 residues. V gave up 4 bases and J gave up 7 bases, with 17 bases separating them. CDR3 nucleotide sequence: TGCGCCAGCAGCCCGGGTCGGAGGGCGGGAGAGCAGTACTTC. Its translation: CASSPGRRAGEQYF.

The V and J genes are TRBV5-4 and TRBJ1-2, with TRBD1 as a possible D gene (5 bases). Germline values: CDR1 SGHNT, CDR2 YYREEE (reference sequence). This CDR3 has 13 amino acids. V lost 0 bases and J lost 6, with 9 bases in between. DNA for the CDR3: TGTGCCAGCAGCTTGGCAGGGATCGATGGCTACACCTTC. Translated, it gives CASSLAGIDGYTF.

This rearrangement joins TRBV4-3 to TRBJ1-5; no clear D gene. V lost 0 bases, J lost 6 bases, and 15 bases lay in between. The germline CDR1 and CDR2 sequences are LGHNA and YSLEER. CDR3 size: 16 residues. CDR3 nucleotide sequence: TGCGCCAGCAGCCAAGAACCCCGGGGAGCTCTTCAGCCCCAGCATTTT. Its protein is CASSQEPRGALQPQHF.

This sequence joins TRBV19 and TRBJ2-7; 7 bases align to TRBD2. V dropped 10 bases and J dropped 1; count of bases not matched to a gene: 7. The CDR3 length is 13 residues. Germline V gene data show CDR1 as LNHDA and CDR2 as SQIVND (reference sequence). The CDR3 reads CAIERDSSYEQYF. The CDR3 DNA is TGTGCCATTGAGCGGGATTCTTCCTACGAGCAGTACTTC.

Comment on this clone: Other DNA variants within this sample encode the same CDR3. The rearrangement joins TRBV6-6 to TRBJ2-1; no firm D call. This CDR3 spans 12 amino acids. V was shortened by 2 bases and J by 5 bases, with 4 bases between the two germline ends. The germline gives CDR1 MNHNY, CDR2 SVGAGI (reference sequence). The CDR3 spells CASSYPDNEQFF. CDR3 sequence (DNA): TGTGCCAGCAGTTACCCCGACAATGAGCAGTTCTTC.

On this clone itself: Other nucleotide sequences in the sample specify the same CDR3. The chain links TRBV28 to TRBJ2-1; 10 bases fit TRBD2. The CDR3 is made up of 15 amino acids. Germline V gene data show CDR1 as MDHEN and CDR2 as SYDVKM. V was clipped by 5 bases and J by 6 bases; unmatched bases: 7. The CDR3 reads CASSLQREGVNEQFF. CDR3 DNA sequence: TGTGCCAGCAGTCTCCAGCGGGAGGGTGTCAATGAGCAGTTCTTC.

The V gene is TRBV5-4, the J gene TRBJ2-7; no clear D gene. CDR1 is SGHNT and CDR2 is YYREEE in the germline V gene (reference sequence). CDR3 length: 13 residues. The V end lost 0 bases, the J end lost 0 bases, and 4 bases lay between the germline ends. The CDR3: CASSLAYSYEQYF. CDR3 DNA: TGTGCCAGCAGCTTGGCGTACTCCTACGAGCAGTACTTC.

The gene calls are TRBV6-1 and TRBJ2-4; the match to TRBD1 covers 8 bases. The CDR3 has 15 residues. The V and J ends lost 5 bases and 3 bases, in that order; junction bases with no gene match: 6. From germline, CDR1 is MNHNS and CDR2 SASEGT. This chain's CDR3 is CASSPQGAVKNIQYF. Written as DNA, the CDR3 is TGTGCCAGCAGTCCTCAGGGGGCGGTCAAAAACATTCAGTACTTC.

V usage is TRBV5-5 and J usage is TRBJ2-3; the D is unclear. CDR3 length equals 13 residues. The ends were cut back, 0 bases at V and 1 base at J, with 3 bases in the middle. Germline loops: CDR1 SGHKS, CDR2 YYEKEE (reference sequence). Here the CDR3 reads CASSLARTDTQYF. CDR3 bases: TGTGCCAGCAGCTTGGCCCGCACAGATACGCAGTATTTT.

This chain connects TRBV19 to TRBJ2-7; 12 bases match TRBD2. Germline CDR1 reads LNHDA; CDR2 reads SQIVND (reference sequence). Trimming at V came to 5 bases and at J to 4 bases, leaving 6 bases not matched to a gene. This CDR3 is 15 amino acids long. For the CDR3, the DNA is TGTGCCAGTAGTCTGCGGACTAGCGGGGCTTACGAGCAGTACTTC. Translation: CASSLRTSGAYEQYF.

This chain uses TRBV5-6 with TRBJ2-3; D is unclear. The V end lost 3 bases, the J end lost 1 base, and 12 bases lay between the germline ends. This CDR3 contains 15 residues. Germline CDR1 SGHDT, CDR2 YYEEEE. CDR3 amino acids: CASSWVIGGTDTQYF. CDR3 nucleotide sequence: TGTGCCAGCAGCTGGGTGATTGGGGGCACAGATACGCAGTATTTT.

The CDR3 spells CASSLYGQTTTNEKLFF. The CDR3 coding sequence is TGCGCCAGCAGCTTGTACGGACAGACTACAACTAATGAAAAACTGTTTTTT. The J gene is TRBJ1-4, the V gene TRBV5-1, with D perhaps matching TRBD1 (6 bases). Trimming took 1 base from V and 0 from J, leaving 13 bases between them. The CDR3 is 17 residues long. Germline V lookup: CDR1 SGHRS, CDR2 YFSETQ.

This clone was recorded once. The V gene is TRBV7-9, the J gene TRBJ1-3, with D unresolved. CDR1 and CDR2 from the germline V gene are SEHNR and FQNEAQ (reference sequence). The V end was cut by 2 bases, the J end by 2 bases, with 10 bases between. The CDR3 length is 15 residues. CDR3 bases: TGTGCCAGCAGCTTATTGAATGGGCCTGGAAACACCATATATTTT. This gives the protein CASSLLNGPGNTIYF. The full variable domain, rest sourced from reference TRBV7-9 and TRBJ1-3, is DTGVSQNPRHKITKRGQNVTFRCDPISEHNRLYWYRQTLGQGPEFLTYFQNEAQLEKSRLLSDRFSAERPKGSFSTLEIQRTEQGDSAMYLCASSLLNGPGNTIYFGEGSWLTVV.

J is TRBJ2-7 and V is TRBV9, with TRBD2 identical over 10 bases. The CDR3 consists of 14 residues. V dropped 4 bases and J dropped 6; count of bases not matched to a gene: 7. Germline V gene sequence: CDR1 SGDLS, CDR2 YYNGEE. CDR3 in amino acids: CASSRTSGGVEQYF. In DNA, the CDR3 is TGTGCCAGCAGCAGGACTAGCGGAGGAGTCGAGCAGTACTTC.

This chain connects TRBV5-1 to TRBJ1-1, with D uncertain. Germline CDR1 is SGHRS and CDR2 is YFSETQ. CDR3 size: 13 residues. With 2 bases removed from V and 2 bases from J, the gap between germline ends came to 7 bases. Here the CDR3 reads CASSFWINTEAFF. In DNA form, the CDR3 reads TGCGCCAGCAGCTTCTGGATCAACACTGAAGCTTTCTTT.

The chain couples TRBV6-5 to TRBJ2-1; TRBD2 matches at 9 bases. Germline V lookup: CDR1 MNHEY, CDR2 SVGAGI. The CDR3 totals 14 residues. V was clipped by 8 bases and J by 2 bases; unmatched bases: 4. The CDR3 reads CASSTSGTYNEQFF. The CDR3, as DNA: TGTGCCAGCTCGACTAGCGGAACCTACAATGAGCAGTTCTTC.

The chain links TRBV5-1 to TRBJ2-1, with 9 positions matching TRBD1. CDR1 and CDR2 (germline): SGHRS, YFSETQ. This CDR3 is built from 14 residues. J lost 9 bases, V lost 8 bases, and 12 bases had no gene match. CDR3 sequence: CASTPGTGSSEQFF. The DNA for the CDR3 is TGCGCCAGTACACCCGGGACAGGGAGTAGTGAGCAGTTCTTC.